The clone carrying this T cell receptor beta chain occurred a few times. Its target is unknown. TCRdb re-called the RT-PCR reads with MiXCR, one entry per CDR3 protein. The sample yields about 520,000 distinct CDR3 sequences, about 10% seen once. The sample comes from a study of response to subunit inactivated influenza vaccine. Study-wide findings and caveats: There was a suggestion from the authors that each seasonal influenza vaccination recruits few new T cells.

The CDR3 length is 15 residues. V was clipped by 3 bases and J by 4 bases, with 17 bases between them. Germline V CDR1 and CDR2: DFQATT, SNEGSKA (reference sequence). The chain recombines TRBV20-1 with TRBJ2-3, with unresolved D. The sequence came from a man aged 45 to 65 who received an inactivated influenza vaccine. The sample in question was PBMCs from blood, obtained 40 to 50 days after vaccination. CDR3 loop: CSARGGSSRADTQYF. The DNA for the CDR3 is TGCAGTGCTAGGGGTGGTTCGTCTCGCGCAGATACGCAGTATTTT.